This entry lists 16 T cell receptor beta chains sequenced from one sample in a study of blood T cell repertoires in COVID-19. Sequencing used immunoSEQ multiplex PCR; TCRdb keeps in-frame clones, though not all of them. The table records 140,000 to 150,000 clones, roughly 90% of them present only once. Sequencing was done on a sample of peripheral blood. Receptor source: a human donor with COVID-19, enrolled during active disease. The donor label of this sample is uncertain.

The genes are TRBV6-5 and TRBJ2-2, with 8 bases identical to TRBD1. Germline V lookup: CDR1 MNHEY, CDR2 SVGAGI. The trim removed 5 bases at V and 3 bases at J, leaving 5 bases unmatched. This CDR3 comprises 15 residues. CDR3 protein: CASSPDRGDTGELFF. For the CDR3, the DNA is TGTGCCAGCAGTCCTGACAGGGGAGACACCGGGGAGCTGTTTTTT.

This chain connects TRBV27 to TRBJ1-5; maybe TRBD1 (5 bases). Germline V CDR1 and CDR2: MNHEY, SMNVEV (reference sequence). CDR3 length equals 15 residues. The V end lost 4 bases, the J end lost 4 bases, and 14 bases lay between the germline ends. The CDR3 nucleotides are TGTGCCAGCAGTTCGTTTGGAGGGGTGAATCAGCCCCAGCATTTT. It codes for CASSSFGGVNQPQHF.

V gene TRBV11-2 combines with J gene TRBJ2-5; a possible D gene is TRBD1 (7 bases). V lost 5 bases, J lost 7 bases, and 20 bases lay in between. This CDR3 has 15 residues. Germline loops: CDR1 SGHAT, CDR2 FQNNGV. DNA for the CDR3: TGTGCCAGCAGCAGGGGCAGGGGGGTCATGGGGACCCAGTACTTC. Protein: CASSRGRGVMGTQYF.

The CDR3 spells CASSVGPGGTIQETQYF. CDR3 DNA: TGTGCCAGCAGCGTAGGTCCCGGGGGGACTATACAAGAGACCCAGTACTTC. The rearrangement links TRBV9 to TRBJ2-5, with TRBD2 identical over 7 bases. J lost 2 bases, V lost 0 bases, and 10 bases had no gene match. The CDR3 consists of 17 residues. The germline V gene has CDR1 SGDLS and CDR2 YYNGEE.

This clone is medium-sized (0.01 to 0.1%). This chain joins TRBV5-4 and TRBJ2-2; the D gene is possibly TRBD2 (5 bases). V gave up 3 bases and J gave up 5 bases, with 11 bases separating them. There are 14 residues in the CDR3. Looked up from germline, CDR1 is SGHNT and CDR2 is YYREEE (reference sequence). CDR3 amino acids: CASSSGLTTGELFF. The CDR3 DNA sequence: TGTGCCAGCAGCTCTGGACTTACTACCGGGGAGCTGTTTTTT.

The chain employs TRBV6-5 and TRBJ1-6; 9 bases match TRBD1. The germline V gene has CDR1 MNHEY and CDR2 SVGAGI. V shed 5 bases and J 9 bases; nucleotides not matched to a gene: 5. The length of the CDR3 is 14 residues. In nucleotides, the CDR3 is TGTGCCAGCAGTAGGACAGGGGTCCGTTCACCCCTCCACTTT. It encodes CASSRTGVRSPLHF.

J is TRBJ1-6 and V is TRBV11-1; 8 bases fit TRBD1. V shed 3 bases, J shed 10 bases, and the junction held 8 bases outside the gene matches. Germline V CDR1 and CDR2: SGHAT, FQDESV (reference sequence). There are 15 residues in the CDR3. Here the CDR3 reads CASSFRQGYGSPLHF. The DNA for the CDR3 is TGTGCCAGCAGCTTTCGACAGGGGTATGGCTCACCCCTCCACTTT.

CDR3 sequence: CASSGKARGQETQYF. The DNA for the CDR3 is TGTGCCAGCAGCGGAAAAGCCAGGGGGCAAGAGACCCAGTACTTC. The chain carries TRBV9 and TRBJ2-5; 7 bases map to TRBD1. The CDR3 loop spans 15 amino acids. V dropped 3 bases and J dropped 2; count of bases not matched to a gene: 7. Germline V gene data show CDR1 as SGDLS and CDR2 as YYNGEE.

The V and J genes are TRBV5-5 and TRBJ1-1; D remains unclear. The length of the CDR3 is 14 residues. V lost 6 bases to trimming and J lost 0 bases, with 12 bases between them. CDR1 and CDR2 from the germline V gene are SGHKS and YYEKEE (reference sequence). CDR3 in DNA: TGTGCCAGCACCCCGAGGCCCATGAACACTGAAGCTTTCTTT. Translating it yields CASTPRPMNTEAFF.

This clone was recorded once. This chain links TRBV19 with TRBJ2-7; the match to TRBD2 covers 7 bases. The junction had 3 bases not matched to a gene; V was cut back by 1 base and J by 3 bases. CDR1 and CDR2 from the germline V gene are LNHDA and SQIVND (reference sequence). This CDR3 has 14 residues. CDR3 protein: CASSIAPSGYEQYF. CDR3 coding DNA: TGTGCCAGTAGTATAGCTCCTAGCGGCTACGAGCAGTACTTC. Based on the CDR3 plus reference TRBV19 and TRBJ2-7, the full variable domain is DGGITQSPKYLFRKEGQNVTLSCEQNLNHDAMYWYRQDPGQGLRLIYYSQIVNDFQKGDIAEGYSVSREKKESFPLTVTSAQKNPTAFYLCASSIAPSGYEQYFGPGTRLTVT.

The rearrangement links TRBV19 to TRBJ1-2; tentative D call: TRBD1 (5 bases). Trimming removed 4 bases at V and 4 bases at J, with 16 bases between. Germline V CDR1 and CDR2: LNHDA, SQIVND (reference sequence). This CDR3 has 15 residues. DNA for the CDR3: TGTGCCAGTAGTACCAACATCGGGACTCCCTATGGCTACACCTTC. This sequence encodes CASSTNIGTPYGYTF.

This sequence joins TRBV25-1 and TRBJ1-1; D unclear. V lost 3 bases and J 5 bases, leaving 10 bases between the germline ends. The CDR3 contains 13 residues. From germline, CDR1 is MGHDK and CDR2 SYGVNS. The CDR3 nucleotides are TGTGCCAGCAGTGATCCAGGAACAACTGAAGCTTTCTTT. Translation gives CASSDPGTTEAFF.

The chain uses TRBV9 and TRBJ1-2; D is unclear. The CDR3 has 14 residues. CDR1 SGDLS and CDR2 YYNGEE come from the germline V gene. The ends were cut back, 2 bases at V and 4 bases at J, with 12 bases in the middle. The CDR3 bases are TGTGCCAGCAGCGTTTTTGACTACGGCTATGGCTACACCTTC. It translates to CASSVFDYGYGYTF.

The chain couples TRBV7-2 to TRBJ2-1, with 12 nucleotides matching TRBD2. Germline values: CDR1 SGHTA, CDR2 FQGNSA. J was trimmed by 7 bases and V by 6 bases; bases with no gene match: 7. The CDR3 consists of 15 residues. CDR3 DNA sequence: TGTGCCAGCAGGCGGACTAGCGGGGCGGCTAATGAGCAGTTCTTC. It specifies CASRRTSGAANEQFF.

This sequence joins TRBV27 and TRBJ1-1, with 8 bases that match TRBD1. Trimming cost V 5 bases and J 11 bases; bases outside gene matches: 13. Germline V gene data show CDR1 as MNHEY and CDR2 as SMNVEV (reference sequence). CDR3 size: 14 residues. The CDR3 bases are TGTGCCAGCAGTACGGGACAGGCCACTTTGTCGGCTTTCTTT. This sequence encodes CASSTGQATLSAFF.

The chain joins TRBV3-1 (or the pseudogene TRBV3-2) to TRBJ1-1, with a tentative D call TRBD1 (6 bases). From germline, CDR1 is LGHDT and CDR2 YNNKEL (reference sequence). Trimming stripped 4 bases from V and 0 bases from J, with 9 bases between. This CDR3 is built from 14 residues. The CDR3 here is CASSLDRLNTEAFF. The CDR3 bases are TGTGCCAGCAGCCTGGACAGACTGAACACTGAAGCTTTCTTT.